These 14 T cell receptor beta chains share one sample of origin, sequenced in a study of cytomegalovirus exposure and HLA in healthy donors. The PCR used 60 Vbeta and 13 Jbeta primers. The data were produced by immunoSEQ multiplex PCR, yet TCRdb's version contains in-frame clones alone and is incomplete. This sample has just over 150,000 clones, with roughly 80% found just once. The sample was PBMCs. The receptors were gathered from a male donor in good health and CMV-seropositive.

The CDR3 spells CASSLEVAYTEAFF. The CDR3 coding sequence is TGTGCCAGCAGCTTAGAGGTAGCTTACACTGAAGCTTTCTTT. The chain employs TRBV11-2 and TRBJ1-1; D is undetermined. The V end lost 0 bases, the J end lost 3 bases, and 8 bases lay between the germline ends. Germline V gene lookup returns CDR1 SGHAT and CDR2 FQNNGV. The CDR3 has 14 residues.

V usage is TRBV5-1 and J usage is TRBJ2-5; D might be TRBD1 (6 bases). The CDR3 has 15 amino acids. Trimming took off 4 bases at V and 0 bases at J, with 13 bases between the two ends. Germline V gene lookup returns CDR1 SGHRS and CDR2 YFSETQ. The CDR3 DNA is TGCGCCAGCAGCCCCCAGGGGATCGACCAAGAGACCCAGTACTTC. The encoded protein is CASSPQGIDQETQYF.

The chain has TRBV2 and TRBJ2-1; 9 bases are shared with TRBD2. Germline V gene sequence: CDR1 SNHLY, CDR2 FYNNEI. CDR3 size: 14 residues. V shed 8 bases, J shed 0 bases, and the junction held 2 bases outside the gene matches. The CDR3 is CASCSGSSYNEQFF. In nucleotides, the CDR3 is TGTGCCAGCTGTAGCGGGAGCTCCTACAATGAGCAGTTCTTC.

CDR3 in amino acids: CASSPTRQNTDTQYF. The CDR3 coding sequence is TGCGCCAGCAGCCCCACCCGACAAAACACAGATACGCAGTATTTT. This chain links TRBV5-1 with TRBJ2-3; D not resolved. CDR1 is SGHRS and CDR2 is YFSETQ in the germline V gene. The V end was cut by 4 bases, the J end by 2 bases, with 14 bases between. The CDR3 covers 15 residues.

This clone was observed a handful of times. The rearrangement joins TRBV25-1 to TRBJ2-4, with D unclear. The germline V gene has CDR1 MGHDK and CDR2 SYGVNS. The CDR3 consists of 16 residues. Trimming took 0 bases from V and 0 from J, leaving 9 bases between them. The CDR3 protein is CASSEYSSKAKNIQYF. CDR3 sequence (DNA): TGTGCCAGCAGTGAATATTCCAGTAAAGCCAAAAACATTCAGTACTTC.

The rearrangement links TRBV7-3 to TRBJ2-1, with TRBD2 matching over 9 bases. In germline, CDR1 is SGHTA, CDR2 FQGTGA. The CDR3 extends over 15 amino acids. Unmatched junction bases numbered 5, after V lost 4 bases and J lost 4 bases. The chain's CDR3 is CASSSTSGTYNEQFF. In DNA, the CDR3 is TGTGCCAGCAGCTCGACTAGCGGAACGTACAATGAGCAGTTCTTC.

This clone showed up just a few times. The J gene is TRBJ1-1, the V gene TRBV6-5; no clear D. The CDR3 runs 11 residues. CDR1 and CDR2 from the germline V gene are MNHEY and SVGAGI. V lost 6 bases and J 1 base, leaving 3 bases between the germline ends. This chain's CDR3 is CASSKNTEAFF. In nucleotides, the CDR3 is TGTGCCAGCAGCAAGAACACTGAAGCTTTCTTT.

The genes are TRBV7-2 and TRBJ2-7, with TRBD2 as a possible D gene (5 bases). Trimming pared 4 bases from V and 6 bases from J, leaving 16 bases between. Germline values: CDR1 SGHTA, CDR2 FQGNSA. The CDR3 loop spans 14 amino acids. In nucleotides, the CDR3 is TGTGCCAGCAGCTCCTCAAACCTAGCTATCGAGCAGTACTTC. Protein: CASSSSNLAIEQYF.

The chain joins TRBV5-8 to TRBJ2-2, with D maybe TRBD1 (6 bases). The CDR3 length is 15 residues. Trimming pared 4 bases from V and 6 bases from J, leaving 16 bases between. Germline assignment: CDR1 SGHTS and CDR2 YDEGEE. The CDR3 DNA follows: TGTGCCAGCAGCATTGACAGGATTTCCCCCGGGGAGCTGTTTTTT. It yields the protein CASSIDRISPGELFF.

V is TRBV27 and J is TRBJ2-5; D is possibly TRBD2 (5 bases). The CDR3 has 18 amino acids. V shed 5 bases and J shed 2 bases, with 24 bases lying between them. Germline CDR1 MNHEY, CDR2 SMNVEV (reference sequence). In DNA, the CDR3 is TGTGCCAGCAGTCCCTCTTTCGGGGTAACGGTAGCTCAAGAGACCCAGTACTTC. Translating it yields CASSPSFGVTVAQETQYF.

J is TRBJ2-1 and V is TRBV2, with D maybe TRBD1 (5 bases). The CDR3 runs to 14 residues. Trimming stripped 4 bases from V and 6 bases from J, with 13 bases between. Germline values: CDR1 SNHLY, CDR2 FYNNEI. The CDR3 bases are TGTGCCAGCAGTGGTACGACAGTCTTCAATGAGCAGTTCTTC. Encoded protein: CASSGTTVFNEQFF.

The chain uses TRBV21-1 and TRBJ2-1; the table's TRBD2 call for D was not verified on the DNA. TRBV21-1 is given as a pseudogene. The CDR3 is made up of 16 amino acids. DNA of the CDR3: TGTGCCAGCAGCAAAAGAGGAAATGAGGGCAACAATGAGCAGTTCTTC. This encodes CASSKRGNEGNNEQFF.

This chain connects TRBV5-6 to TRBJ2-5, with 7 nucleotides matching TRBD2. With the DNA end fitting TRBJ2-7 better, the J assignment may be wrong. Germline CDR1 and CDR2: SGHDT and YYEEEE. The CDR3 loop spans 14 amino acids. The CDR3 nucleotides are TGTGCCAGCAGCTTGGGGCTAGCGGATTACGAGCAGTACTTC. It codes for CASSLGLADYEQYF.

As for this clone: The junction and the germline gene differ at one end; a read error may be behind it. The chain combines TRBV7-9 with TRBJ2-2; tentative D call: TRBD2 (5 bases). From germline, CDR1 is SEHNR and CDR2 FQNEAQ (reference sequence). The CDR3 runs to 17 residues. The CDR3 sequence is CSSSLALLSSNDGELFF. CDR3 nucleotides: TGTTCCAGCAGCTTAGCCCTGTTATCTAGCAATGACGGGGAGCTGTTTTTT.